The 27 T cell receptor beta chains reported below all come from one sample, sequenced in a study of blood T cell repertoires in COVID-19 (TCRdb year 2020). The protocol used for the library was the immunoSEQ multiplex PCR assay. TCRdb obtained this table from immuneACCESS and retained in-frame rearrangements with V and J assigned. These tables miss some clones; where compared with another copy, unresolved V genes account for less than half of the shortfall, and the remainder is unexplained. This sample gives tens of thousands of clones in total; roughly 90% of them show up just once. The ten most abundant clones make up about 3% of the sample. Sequencing was carried out using peripheral blood. Receptors originate from a human donor in a cohort sampled during active COVID-19.

The rearrangement joins TRBV5-6 to TRBJ1-2, with unresolved D. The germline V gene encodes CDR1 SGHDT and CDR2 YYEEEE. The length of the CDR3 is 15 residues. Trimming removed 1 base at V and 2 bases at J, with 12 bases between. CDR3 DNA sequence: TGTGCCAGCAGCTTGCTATCAGGTGGAAACTATGGCTACACCTTC. It translates to CASSLLSGGNYGYTF.

This chain connects TRBV25-1 to TRBJ2-2, with D hard to call. CDR1 MGHDK and CDR2 SYGVNS come from the germline V gene. CDR3 size: 15 residues. Trimming shortened V by 1 base and J by 1 base, and 7 bases separated the two germline ends. As DNA, the CDR3 is TGTGCCAGCAGTGAATTATCGGGGAACACCGGGGAGCTGTTTTTT. It is translated as CASSELSGNTGELFF.

The V call is TRBV7-2, the J call TRBJ1-5; tentatively, D is TRBD1 (5 bases). The CDR3 covers 15 residues. V gave up 1 base and J gave up 5 bases, with 12 bases separating them. The germline V gene encodes CDR1 SGHTA and CDR2 FQGNSA. The CDR3 DNA reads TGTGCCAGCAGCTTAGGTTGGGGGGACGATCAGCCCCAGCATTTT. Protein: CASSLGWGDDQPQHF.

The chain links TRBV19 to TRBJ1-1; possible D gene TRBD1, 5 bases. The CDR3 runs 13 residues. The V gene lost 9 bases and the J gene lost 2 bases, with 13 bases spanning the gap. The germline CDR1 and CDR2 sequences are LNHDA and SQIVND (reference sequence). In DNA form, the CDR3 reads TGTGCCAGCAGCTTACAGGCTAACACTGAAGCTTTCTTT. This sequence encodes CASSLQANTEAFF.

This clone was observed a few times. This chain uses TRBV7-9 with TRBJ1-2; D may be TRBD1 (5 bases). V lost 4 bases, J lost 1 base, and 10 bases lay in between. Germline assignment: CDR1 SEHNR and CDR2 FQNEAQ (reference sequence). This CDR3 has 14 amino acids. CDR3 sequence (DNA): TGTGCCAGCAGCTCGACAGAGATTAACTATGGCTACACCTTC. Amino acid sequence: CASSSTEINYGYTF.

The chain uses TRBV5-6 and TRBJ1-5; 7 bases are shared with TRBD1. Germline V gene lookup returns CDR1 SGHDT and CDR2 YYEEEE. V shed 4 bases, J shed 2 bases, and the junction held 9 bases outside the gene matches. The CDR3 has 16 residues. CDR3 amino acids: CASSGMGQNGNQPQHF. DNA of the CDR3: TGTGCCAGCAGCGGAATGGGACAGAATGGCAATCAGCCCCAGCATTTT.

The chain combines TRBV4-1 with TRBJ2-7; perhaps TRBD2 as D (5 bases). V lost 0 bases and J 4 bases, leaving 10 bases between the germline ends. The CDR3 has 14 amino acids. The V gene's germline CDR1 is MGHRA and CDR2 YSYEKL. CDR3 region: CASSQDRGRYEQYF. Here the CDR3 DNA reads TGCGCCAGCAGCCAAGATCGGGGAAGGTACGAGCAGTACTTC.

This chain connects TRBV4-3 to TRBJ2-3, with a weak D call TRBD2 (6 bases). This CDR3 contains 15 residues. The V end was cut by 1 base, the J end by 2 bases, with 10 bases between. Germline lookup yields CDR1 LGHNA and CDR2 YSLEER. CDR3 protein: CASSQGSGVTDTQYF. The DNA for the CDR3 is TGCGCCAGCAGCCAAGGGTCGGGGGTCACAGATACGCAGTATTTT.

This chain links TRBV6-1 with TRBJ2-7, with D possibly matching TRBD1 (6 bases). Trimming took off 3 bases at V and 7 bases at J, with 10 bases between the two ends. There are 12 residues in the CDR3. From germline, CDR1 is MNHNS and CDR2 SASEGT. The CDR3 DNA reads as TGTGCCAGCAGTGAGACAGGTTTTGAGCAGTACGTC. It yields the protein CASSETGFEQYV.

V gene TRBV30 combines with J gene TRBJ1-5; 7 nucleotides match TRBD1. J gave up 3 bases and V 4 bases, and 3 bases lay outside the gene matches. The CDR3 sequence is 13 residues long. Germline values: CDR1 GTSNPN, CDR2 SVGIG (reference sequence). Here the CDR3 DNA reads TGTGCCTGGAAGGACAGGCTCAATCAGCCCCAGCATTTT. Translating gives CAWKDRLNQPQHF. Full variable domain (outside the CDR3, taken from reference TRBV30 and TRBJ1-5): SQTIHQWPATLVQPVGSPLSLECTVEGTSNPNLYWYRQAAGRGLQLLFYSVGIGQISSEVPQNLSASRPQDRQFILSSKKLLLSDSGFYLCAWKDRLNQPQHFGDGTRLSIL.

This clone turned up a few times. The chain uses TRBV5-8 and TRBJ1-5, with D unclear. Germline loops: CDR1 SGHTS, CDR2 YDEGEE. V dropped 4 bases and J dropped 0 bases, with 8 bases sitting between them. This CDR3 contains 14 residues. The CDR3 region is CASSPSGSNQPQHF. The CDR3 nucleotides read TGTGCCAGCAGCCCGTCGGGTAGCAATCAGCCCCAGCATTTT.

This chain connects TRBV30 to TRBJ1-1; 7 bases align to TRBD1. V was clipped by 2 bases and J by 1 base; unmatched bases: 4. The CDR3 extends over 14 amino acids. Germline CDR1 GTSNPN, CDR2 SVGIG (reference sequence). DNA of the CDR3: TGTGCCTGGAGTACCCGACAGGGGAACACTGAAGCTTTCTTT. It is translated as CAWSTRQGNTEAFF. The variable domain in full, with the rest retrieved from reference TRBV30 and TRBJ1-1, is SQTIHQWPATLVQPVGSPLSLECTVEGTSNPNLYWYRQAAGRGLQLLFYSVGIGQISSEVPQNLSASRPQDRQFILSSKKLLLSDSGFYLCAWSTRQGNTEAFFGQGTRLTVV.

The chain joins TRBV13 to TRBJ2-1, with 8 positions matching TRBD1. The CDR3 has 15 residues. Germline values: CDR1 PRHDT, CDR2 FYEKMQ (reference sequence). V lost 2 bases and J lost 5; bases outside the gene matches: 5. The DNA of the CDR3 is TGTGCCAGCAGCTTAACCAGGGGGCAAGACAATGAGCAGTTCTTC. Translated: CASSLTRGQDNEQFF. Filled out from reference TRBV13 and TRBJ2-1, the complete variable domain reads AAGVIQSPRHLIKEKRETATLKCYPIPRHDTVYWYQQGPGQDPQFLISFYEKMQSDKGSIPDRFSAQQFSDYHSELNMSSLELGDSALYFCASSLTRGQDNEQFFGPGTRLTVL.

The V call is TRBV9, the J call TRBJ2-7; 10 nucleotides agree with TRBD2. V lost 1 base to trimming and J lost 3 bases; unmatched junction nucleotides: 4. Germline loops: CDR1 SGDLS, CDR2 YYNGEE. CDR3 length: 15 residues. This chain's CDR3 is CASSVLAGVGYEQYF. The DNA of the CDR3 is TGTGCCAGCAGCGTACTAGCGGGAGTCGGCTACGAGCAGTACTTC.

The chain uses TRBV5-4 and TRBJ1-1; 7 bases are shared with TRBD1. Germline V gene sequence: CDR1 SGHNT, CDR2 YYREEE (reference sequence). Trimming at V came to 4 bases and at J to 5 bases, leaving 8 bases not matched to a gene. The CDR3 runs to 14 residues. The CDR3 region is CASSVTGWETEAFF. The CDR3 coding sequence is TGTGCCAGCAGCGTGACAGGGTGGGAAACTGAAGCTTTCTTT.

The chain employs TRBV19 and TRBJ1-1; D is ambiguous. Germline CDR1 LNHDA, CDR2 SQIVND (reference sequence). This CDR3 contains 13 residues. V was clipped by 5 bases and J by 2 bases, with 9 bases between them. The CDR3 here is CASSQSHNTEAFF. CDR3 sequence (DNA): TGTGCCAGTAGTCAGTCCCACAACACTGAAGCTTTCTTT.

This clone was seen only once. The chain employs TRBV6-1 and TRBJ2-7; D gene uncertain. Germline lookup yields CDR1 MNHNS and CDR2 SASEGT. Trimming took off 2 bases at V and 0 bases at J, with 11 bases between the two ends. There are 15 residues in the CDR3. The CDR3 sequence is CASSEFVIDSYEQYV. The CDR3 DNA is TGTGCCAGCAGTGAATTTGTAATAGACTCCTACGAGCAGTACGTC.

The CDR3 here is CASSYWGGGNTEAFF. The CDR3 DNA is TGTGCCAGCAGTTACTGGGGAGGCGGGAACACTGAAGCTTTCTTT. This chain joins TRBV6-5 and TRBJ1-1; no reliable D call. V lost 1 base to trimming and J lost 1 base, with 10 bases between them. Germline CDR1 MNHEY, CDR2 SVGAGI. The CDR3 runs 15 residues.

This chain uses TRBV5-5 with TRBJ2-5; TRBD2 might be the D (5 bases). Germline V gene lookup returns CDR1 SGHKS and CDR2 YYEKEE (reference sequence). Trimming took off 4 bases at V and 0 bases at J, with 13 bases between the two ends. The CDR3 consists of 15 residues. The CDR3 region is CASSRGSTNQETQYF. The CDR3 coding sequence is TGTGCCAGCAGCCGCGGGTCGACGAACCAAGAGACCCAGTACTTC.

The chain uses TRBV7-2 and TRBJ1-4, with D tentatively TRBD1 (6 bases). V lost 8 bases and J 7 bases, leaving 17 bases between the germline ends. This CDR3 is 14 amino acids long. Germline lookup yields CDR1 SGHTA and CDR2 FQGNSA. Written as DNA, the CDR3 is TGTGCCAGCTCGCGGACAGCGACGGGTGAAAAACTGTTTTTT. It translates to CASSRTATGEKLFF.

The V call is TRBV19, the J call TRBJ1-1, with unresolved D. Germline assignment: CDR1 LNHDA and CDR2 SQIVND (reference sequence). Trimming cost V 1 base and J 0 bases, with 12 bases left between them. This CDR3 has 16 residues. The CDR3, as DNA: TGTGCCAGTAGTATAGGCCCACGCAGGTTGAACACTGAAGCTTTCTTT. Amino acid sequence: CASSIGPRRLNTEAFF.

The chain carries TRBV4-1 and TRBJ2-4, with a weak D call TRBD1 (6 bases). V lost 3 bases and J 0 bases, leaving 15 bases between the germline ends. The CDR3 is made up of 17 amino acids. Germline-derived CDR1 and CDR2 are MGHRA and YSYEKL. CDR3 sequence reads: CASSHPIPQGAKNIQYF. The CDR3 DNA reads as TGCGCCAGCAGCCATCCCATCCCACAGGGAGCCAAAAACATTCAGTACTTC.

V usage is TRBV3-1 (or the pseudogene TRBV3-2) and J usage is TRBJ2-5; maybe TRBD1 (6 bases). This CDR3 has 17 amino acids. CDR1 LGHDT and CDR2 YNNKEL come from the germline V gene (reference sequence). V was trimmed by 2 bases and J by 9 bases, leaving 25 bases between them. Here the CDR3 DNA reads TGTGCCAGCAGCCAAAATGGGCTGGGGACAAGGGTTTCGGCCCAGTACTTC. Its protein product is CASSQNGLGTRVSAQYF.

This chain connects TRBV10-2 to TRBJ2-7; D call uncertain. V gave up 5 bases and J gave up 7 bases, with 6 bases separating them. CDR3 length equals 10 residues. Germline CDR1 is WSHSY and CDR2 is SAAADI. CDR3 DNA sequence: TGCGCCAGCAGTTCCGTGGAGCAGTACGTC. It is translated as CASSSVEQYV.

The J gene is TRBJ2-7, the V gene TRBV7-8; D gene unclear. The CDR3 sequence is 14 residues long. Germline CDR1 reads SGHVS; CDR2 reads FQNEAQ. V gave up 1 base and J gave up 3 bases, with 10 bases separating them. The DNA of the CDR3 is TGTGCCAGCAGCTTAGTTCTCGTCGGCTACGAGCAGTACTTC. The encoded protein is CASSLVLVGYEQYF.

The chain has TRBV6-5 and TRBJ2-7; a weak D match, TRBD1 (8 bases). CDR1 and CDR2 from the germline V gene are MNHEY and SVGAGI. The CDR3 totals 11 residues. The CDR3 region is CASGGQDAQYV. The DNA for the CDR3 is TGCGCTTCGGGGGGACAGGATGCGCAGTACGTC.

The chain joins TRBV29-1 to TRBJ1-1; D possibly corresponds to TRBD1 (5 bases). The germline V gene has CDR1 SQVTM and CDR2 ANQGSEA. Trimming took 5 bases from V and 1 from J, leaving 14 bases between them. The length of the CDR3 is 14 residues. This chain's CDR3 is CSVPLGGWNTEAFF. The DNA for the CDR3 is TGCAGCGTTCCCCTGGGGGGGTGGAACACTGAAGCTTTCTTT.